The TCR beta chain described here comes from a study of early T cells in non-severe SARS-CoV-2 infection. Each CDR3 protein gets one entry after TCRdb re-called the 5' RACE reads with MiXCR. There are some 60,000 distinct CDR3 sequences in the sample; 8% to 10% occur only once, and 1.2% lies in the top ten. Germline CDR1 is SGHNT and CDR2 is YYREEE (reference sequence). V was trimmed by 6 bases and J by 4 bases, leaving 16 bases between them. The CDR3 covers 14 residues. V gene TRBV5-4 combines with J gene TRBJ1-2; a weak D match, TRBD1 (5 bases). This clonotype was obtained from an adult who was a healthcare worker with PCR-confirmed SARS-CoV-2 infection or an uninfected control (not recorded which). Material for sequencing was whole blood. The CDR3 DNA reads TGTGCCAGCACAGTCCAGGGAAGAGGCTATGGCTACACCTTC. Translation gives CASTVQGRGYGYTF.